The present T cell receptor (beta chain) was sequenced within a study of T-cell reconstitution after alpha-beta-depleted transplantation in children (TCRdb year 2016). With regard to the full study: Using TCR repertoire profiling, the study followed T-cell immune reconstitution in a quantitative way in children after TCRalphabeta/CD19-depleted allogeneic hematopoietic cell transplantation. What the research found in general, with its limitations: In some patients, the high TCRbeta diversity seen at day 60 was put down to recipient T cells and intrathymic progenitors that had survived conditioning. The apparently early alphabetaT-cell count recovery about two months after transplant was reportedly dependent on only several hundred rapidly expanded clones derived from non-depleted graft cells. Over the following months the frequencies of hyperexpanded clones went down, and after one year T-cell counts and TCRbeta diversity were mostly credited to newly produced T cells.

The junction shows trimming of 0 bases on V and 0 bases on J, plus 15 bases between the germline ends. The germline V gene supplies CDR1 MGHRA and CDR2 YSYEKL. Its CDR3 holds 18 amino acids, cysteine through phenylalanine. Of all the DNA, just the CDR3 is kept, 54 bases in frame from base 1. For this clonotype: Its antigen remains unidentified. Base-call qualities are not available, and no considerably larger clone is one nucleotide away.

Sample treatment or condition, as interpreted from the label and publication: allogeneic hematopoietic cell transplantation with graft depleted of TCRalphabeta T cells and CD19 B cells. TCRalphabeta/CD19-depleted allogeneic hematopoietic cell grafts were given to the transplant recipients, all of whom were children. Libraries were constructed by PCR. Data came from an Illumina HiSeq 2500. TCR libraries were prepared with molecular barcoding, using unique molecular identifiers to normalize TCRbeta repertoire quantification. Using fastp trimming at Q25 and MiXCR clonotype assembly, TCRdb reanalyzed the public sequencing data and kept in-frame beta chains. Here each entry gathers all rows of one CDR3 protein and keeps the most common genes and DNA. Present in this sample are approximately 47,000 distinct CDR3 sequences, around 50% of which were seen just once. The ten largest clones take up 30% to 40% of the sample.

The rearranged chain carries TRBV4-1 and TRBJ1-3; the D gene is perhaps TRBD1, on 5 matching bases. The starting material was peripheral blood, obtained before TCRalphabeta/CD19-depleted stem cell transplant. This TCR derives from a boy in the first two years of life with SCID, due to receive a stem cell transplant. The CDR3 reads as follows: CASSQDWGGLSSGNTIYF. The sequenced DNA is TGCGCCAGCAGCCAAGATTGGGGCGGGTTAAGCTCTGGAAACACCATATATTTT.